The entry that follows covers one T cell receptor beta chain sequence. Its antigen is undetermined. This specimen belongs to a study of shared clonotypes between healthy human individuals. Trimming removed 2 bases at V and 4 bases at J, with 10 bases between. CDR1 and CDR2 (germline): SGHDT, YYEEEE. The CDR3 has 13 residues. Study outcomes and limitations: Compared with clonotypes that all four donors shared, non-shared clonotypes had lower generation probabilities.

Naivety among CD8 cells was defined by CD45RO negativity and positive CCR7 selection, thereby excluding terminally differentiated effector memory CD45RA+ cells. Using immunoSEQ multiplex PCR, the repertoire was profiled, and TCRdb retains in-frame clones only, with some absent. The profile shows 800,000 or so clones, 90% to 98% of them singletons. Material for sequencing was naive CD8+ T cells sorted from blood. The V and J genes are TRBV5-6 and TRBJ2-7, with unresolved D. The sequence was obtained from a young man in good health. The CDR3 sequence: CASSFWIGYEQYF. The CDR3 DNA sequence: TGTGCCAGCAGCTTTTGGATAGGGTACGAGCAGTACTTC.